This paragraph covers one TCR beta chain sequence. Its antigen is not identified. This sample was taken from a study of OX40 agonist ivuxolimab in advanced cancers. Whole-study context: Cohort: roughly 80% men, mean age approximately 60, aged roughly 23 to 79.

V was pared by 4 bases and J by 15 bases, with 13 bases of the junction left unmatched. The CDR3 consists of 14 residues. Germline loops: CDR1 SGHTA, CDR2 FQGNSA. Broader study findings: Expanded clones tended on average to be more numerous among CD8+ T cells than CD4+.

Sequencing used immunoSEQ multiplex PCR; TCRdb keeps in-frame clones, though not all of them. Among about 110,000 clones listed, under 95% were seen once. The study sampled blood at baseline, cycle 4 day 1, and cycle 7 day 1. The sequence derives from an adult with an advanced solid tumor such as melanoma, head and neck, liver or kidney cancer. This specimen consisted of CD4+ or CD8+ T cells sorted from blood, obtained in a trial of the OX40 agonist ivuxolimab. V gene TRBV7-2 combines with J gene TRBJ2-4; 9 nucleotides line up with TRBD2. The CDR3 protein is CASSSLREGRNAYF. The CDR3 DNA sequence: TGTGCCAGCAGCTCTTTGCGGGAGGGCCGGAATGCGTACTTC.